The rows below give T cell receptor beta chains drawn from one sample of a study of identical twins. Via MiXCR, TCRdb re-called the 5' RACE reads, giving one row per CDR3 protein. The data contain about 260,000 distinct CDR3 sequences, about 7.3% of them singletons. These data were also filed under a second study, of yellow fever vaccine responses in identical twins.

The sample taken for sequencing was memory (CD45RO+) T cells sorted from blood. The receptors were gathered from a woman between 18 and 30 years old in good health. The CDR3 runs from the conserved cysteine through the conserved F or W. Fields, in order: J gene, D gene, V gene, clone size, CDR3 protein, CDR3 DNA. D genes are given only for firm matches. Rows give clone size only sometimes, using once, few, many, or a class for an expanded clone.

J: TRBJ1-1
D: TRBD1
V: TRBV5-1
size: few
CDR3: CASSKGAGTEAFF
DNA: TGCGCCAGCAGCAAGGGGGCGGGAACTGAAGCTTTCTTT

J: TRBJ2-1
D: TRBD1
V: TRBV24-1
size: many
CDR3: CATSRADRGSHNEQFF
DNA: TGTGCCACCAGTCGTGCGGACAGGGGCTCCCACAATGAGCAGTTCTTC

J: TRBJ2-1
D: .
V: TRBV28
size: many
CDR3: CASSAFRPSSYNEQFF
DNA: TGTGCCAGCAGCGCCTTCAGGCCGAGCTCCTACAATGAGCAGTTCTTC

J: TRBJ2-1
D: .
V: TRBV10-3
size: many
CDR3: CAISGRDGNEQFF
DNA: TGTGCCATCAGTGGTAGGGACGGTAATGAGCAGTTCTTC

J: TRBJ1-5
D: .
V: TRBV20-1
size: few
CDR3: CSALGASFNQPQHF
DNA: TGCAGTGCCCTTGGGGCCTCTTTCAATCAGCCCCAGCATTTT

J: TRBJ2-1
D: .
V: TRBV5-1
size: many
CDR3: CASSLMPSGGQNEQFF
DNA: TGCGCCAGCAGCTTGATGCCTAGCGGAGGACAGAATGAGCAGTTCTTC

J: TRBJ1-2
D: TRBD1
V: TRBV2
size: few
CDR3: CASKGTDAIYGYTF
DNA: TGTGCCAGCAAGGGGACAGACGCGATTTATGGCTACACCTTC

J: TRBJ1-6
D: TRBD1
V: TRBV28
size: many
CDR3: CASSQNQGGRKPLHF
DNA: TGTGCCAGCAGTCAAAATCAGGGGGGGCGAAAACCCCTCCACTTT

J: TRBJ1-2
D: .
V: TRBV24-1
size: few
CDR3: CATSDLGGYGYTF
DNA: TGTGCCACCAGTGATTTAGGGGGCTATGGCTACACCTTC

J: TRBJ2-1
D: .
V: TRBV29-1
size: many
CDR3: CSVGNNEQFF
DNA: TGCAGCGTGGGTAACAATGAGCAGTTCTTC

J: TRBJ1-5
D: .
V: TRBV29-1
size: .
CDR3: CSVASTSNQPQHF
DNA: TGCAGCGTTGCATCAACTAGCAATCAGCCCCAGCATTTT

J: TRBJ1-5
D: .
V: TRBV6-1
size: many
CDR3: CASSEVGGSNQPQHF
DNA: TGTGCCAGCAGTGAAGTAGGTGGGAGCAATCAGCCCCAGCATTTT

J: TRBJ2-3
D: .
V: TRBV5-1
size: few
CDR3: CASSLAGGPMGTDTQYF
DNA: TGCGCCAGCAGCTTGGCGGGGGGCCCCATGGGGACAGATACGCAGTATTTT